The 20 T cell receptor beta chains below were found in one sample sequenced in a study of blood T cell repertoires in COVID-19. Some clones are missing from TCRdb's copy, which holds only in-frame ones; the method was immunoSEQ multiplex PCR. The sample has fewer than 250,000 clones; approximately 80% are singletons. The sequencing sample was made of peripheral blood. These receptor sequences come from a human donor in a cohort sampled during active COVID-19.

The rearrangement joins TRBV11-2 to TRBJ2-2, with D maybe TRBD2 (5 bases). The V end was cut by 5 bases, the J end by 3 bases, with 7 bases between. This CDR3 region has 13 residues. Per the germline V gene, CDR1 is SGHAT and CDR2 is FQNNGV. The CDR3 DNA sequence: TGTGCCAGCAGCCGTAGCGACACCGGGGAGCTGTTTTTT. Protein sequence: CASSRSDTGELFF.

The CDR3 region has the DNA TGTGCCAGCAGCCAAGATGGAGTCGGGGGGATCGACAATGAGCAGTTCTTC. It is translated as CASSQDGVGGIDNEQFF. The chain joins TRBV14 to TRBJ2-1; 7 positions agree with TRBD2. V gave up 0 bases and J gave up 5 bases; unmatched junction bases: 10. Germline CDR1 and CDR2: SGHDN and FVKESK. The CDR3 has 17 residues.

J is TRBJ1-1 and V is TRBV27; D gene ambiguous. The CDR3 is made up of 13 amino acids. CDR1 is MNHEY, CDR2 SMNVEV, per germline (reference sequence). Trimming stripped 0 bases from V and 6 bases from J, with 8 bases between. The CDR3 sequence: CASSLSWSAEAFF. The DNA of the CDR3 is TGTGCCAGCAGTTTATCGTGGTCGGCTGAAGCTTTCTTT.

The chain is built from TRBV5-1 and TRBJ2-5; 8 bases align to TRBD1. The ends lost 2 bases at V and 13 bases at J; junction bases unmatched: 7. The CDR3 consists of 12 residues. The germline CDR1 and CDR2 sequences are SGHRS and YFSETQ. In DNA, the CDR3 is TGCGCCAGCAGCTTCGGGGACAGGTCAGGGTACTTC. It specifies CASSFGDRSGYF.

J is TRBJ1-2 and V is TRBV12-3 or TRBV12-4; no clear D gene. Trimming removed 5 bases at V and 4 bases at J, with 8 bases between. The CDR3 is 12 residues long. CDR3: CASSTRVYGYTF. CDR3 in DNA: TGTGCCAGCAGTACCCGCGTCTATGGCTACACCTTC.

This chain uses TRBV5-1 with TRBJ1-2; the D gene is possibly TRBD1 (6 bases). The CDR3 runs 13 residues. Germline CDR1 is SGHRS and CDR2 is YFSETQ. V was pared by 4 bases and J by 3 bases, with 10 bases between. DNA for the CDR3: TGCGCCAGCAGCCAGGACAGATACTATGGCTACACCTTC. Its protein product is CASSQDRYYGYTF.

This clone was picked up one time. V gene TRBV5-1 combines with J gene TRBJ2-7; D is possibly TRBD1 (5 bases). The CDR3 runs 12 residues. The germline V gene has CDR1 SGHRS and CDR2 YFSETQ. Trimming shortened V by 4 bases and J by 3 bases, and 8 bases separated the two germline ends. The CDR3 bases are TGCGCCAGCAGCGTGCAGGGCTACGAGCAGTACTTC. Translation: CASSVQGYEQYF.

This sequence joins TRBV10-3 and TRBJ1-2; D is unclear. Germline V CDR1 and CDR2: ENHRY, SYGVKD. The CDR3 covers 13 residues. V gave up 4 bases and J gave up 1 base, with 7 bases separating them. CDR3 nucleotide sequence: TGTGCCATCAGTGCCGGGGATAACTATGGCTACACCTTC. Translating gives CAISAGDNYGYTF.

This chain links TRBV24-1 with TRBJ2-2, with D maybe TRBD2 (6 bases). Germline V gene data show CDR1 as KGHDR and CDR2 as SFDVKD. V lost 8 bases and J lost 5, with 11 bases in between. The CDR3 totals 13 residues. As DNA, the CDR3 is TGTGCCACCAAGAGTGGGGGGACCGGGGAGCTGTTTTTT. Its translation: CATKSGGTGELFF.

The gene calls are TRBV19 and TRBJ2-2; D possibly corresponds to TRBD1 (6 bases). V was trimmed by 4 bases and J by 2 bases, leaving 11 bases between them. This CDR3 has 15 residues. The germline V gene has CDR1 LNHDA and CDR2 SQIVND (reference sequence). This chain's CDR3 is CASSTSDSNTGELFF. CDR3 in DNA: TGTGCCAGTAGTACATCGGACAGCAACACCGGGGAGCTGTTTTTT.

V is TRBV6-1 and J is TRBJ1-5; unclear D gene. The germline V gene encodes CDR1 MNHNS and CDR2 SASEGT. Trimming took 0 bases from V and 11 from J, leaving 14 bases between them. The CDR3 loop spans 14 amino acids. CDR3 DNA sequence: TGTGCCAGCAGTGAAGCGATCGGTTGGGCCTCCCAGCATTTT. It translates to CASSEAIGWASQHF.

This clone was observed once. The chain has TRBV3-1 (or the pseudogene TRBV3-2) and TRBJ2-3; a possible D gene is TRBD1 (6 bases). Looked up from germline, CDR1 is LGHDT and CDR2 is YNNKEL (reference sequence). V lost 1 base, J lost 12 bases, and 14 bases lay in between. CDR3 length: 13 residues. The DNA of the CDR3 is TGTGCCAGCAGCCAAGGGACTCGGACAGAACAGTATTTT. This encodes CASSQGTRTEQYF.

The CDR3 bases are TGTGCCACCAAAGGACAGTACCTCCCGGGGGGCTATGGCTACACCTTC. Amino acids: CATKGQYLPGGYGYTF. The V and J genes are TRBV19 and TRBJ1-2, with D possibly TRBD1 on 6 matching bases. The V end was cut by 10 bases, the J end by 4 bases, with 25 bases between. Germline V gene data show CDR1 as LNHDA and CDR2 as SQIVND (reference sequence). The CDR3 is made up of 16 amino acids.

The V gene is TRBV28, the J gene TRBJ1-1; 9 bases agree with TRBD1. The germline V gene has CDR1 MDHEN and CDR2 SYDVKM. The CDR3 sequence is 12 residues long. Losses at the gene ends were 8 bases for V and 11 bases for J; bases not matched to a gene: 9. CDR3 in amino acids: CASADRGARAFF. As DNA, the CDR3 is TGTGCCAGCGCCGACAGGGGGGCCCGGGCTTTCTTT.

V gene TRBV11-3 combines with J gene TRBJ2-2, with 8 bases matching TRBD1. This CDR3 spans 15 amino acids. J lost 6 bases, V lost 5 bases, and 8 bases had no gene match. The germline V gene has CDR1 SGHNT and CDR2 YENEEA. CDR3 sequence: CASSALTGAAGELFF. DNA for the CDR3: TGTGCCAGCAGCGCGTTGACAGGGGCTGCCGGGGAGCTGTTTTTT.

The chain links TRBV2 to TRBJ1-2, with D tentatively TRBD1 (5 bases). CDR3 length: 13 amino acids. V was clipped by 4 bases and J by 6 bases, with 12 bases between them. The germline gives CDR1 SNHLY, CDR2 FYNNEI. The CDR3 is CASSGAWGNGYTF. The CDR3, as DNA: TGTGCCAGCAGTGGGGCCTGGGGCAATGGCTACACCTTC.

This chain joins TRBV5-1 and TRBJ2-1; possible D gene TRBD2, 6 bases. V was cut by 3 bases and J by 9 bases, with 22 bases left in between. CDR3 length: 16 residues. Germline CDR1 reads SGHRS; CDR2 reads YFSETQ. The CDR3 region has the DNA TGCGCCAGCAGCTCGGGACTTTTGGGTTCTTTTGGTGAGCAGTTCTTC. This sequence encodes CASSSGLLGSFGEQFF.

The genes are TRBV7-8 and TRBJ2-7; 14 bases fit TRBD2. The CDR3 covers 17 residues. V lost 5 bases and J lost 9; bases outside the gene matches: 15. Germline lookup yields CDR1 SGHVS and CDR2 FQNEAQ. The DNA of the CDR3 is TGTGCCAGCAGCCCCACCCCCGGACTAGCGGGAGGTGGGGTGCAGTACTTC. Translating it yields CASSPTPGLAGGGVQYF.

This clone was counted between two and nine times. The J gene is TRBJ2-7, the V gene TRBV6-5; D remains unclear. The germline V gene encodes CDR1 MNHEY and CDR2 SVGAGI. The V gene lost 6 bases and the J gene lost 6 bases, with 9 bases spanning the gap. CDR3 length equals 11 residues. CDR3 residues: CASRDGGEQYF. CDR3 DNA sequence: TGTGCCAGCAGGGATGGCGGCGAGCAGTACTTC.

This sequence joins TRBV7-9 and TRBJ1-2; no definite D call. The germline gives CDR1 SEHNR, CDR2 FQNEAQ (reference sequence). Trimming cost V 1 base and J 4 bases, with 10 bases left between them. The length of the CDR3 is 14 residues. The CDR3 loop reads CASSLDARGYGYTF. The CDR3 coding sequence is TGTGCCAGCAGCTTAGATGCGCGGGGCTATGGCTACACCTTC.